This TCR beta chain was identified during a study of OX40 agonist ivuxolimab in advanced cancers. Study context: Treatment of patients was with ivuxolimab, an agonistic anti-OX40 (CD134) antibody. Partial responses were achieved by three patients, one with hepatocellular carcinoma and two with cutaneous melanoma. Whole-study findings and limits: In the 0.1 to 3.0 mg/kg range, CD4+ and CD8+ blood T cells had expanded clonally by week 6.

Notes on this clone: Its antigen is unidentified.

The length of the CDR3 is 14 residues. The germline CDR1 and CDR2 sequences are PRHDT and FYEKMQ (reference sequence). V was pared by 5 bases and J by 5 bases, with 15 bases between. Assay: immunoSEQ multiplex PCR; the TCRdb copy retains only in-frame clones and omits some. Among some 13,000 clones listed, approximately 75% were seen once. The receptor was derived from an adult with an advanced solid tumor such as melanoma, head and neck, liver or kidney cancer. Sample: CD4+ or CD8+ T cells sorted from blood, taken in a trial of the OX40 agonist ivuxolimab. V usage is TRBV13 and J usage is TRBJ2-5; D ambiguous. CDR3 sequence (DNA): TGTGCCAGCAGCACCGACGGACCCCGGGAGACCCAGTACTTC. It encodes CASSTDGPRETQYF.